The rows below give T cell receptor beta chains drawn from one sample of a study of radiotherapy plus CTLA-4 blockade in lung cancer. The method was immunoSEQ multiplex PCR; TCRdb's version includes in-frame clones alone and lacks a portion of them. The table lists more than 60,000 clones, 76% of them singletons. Specimen: peripheral blood, collected from a patient treated with radiotherapy plus ipilimumab. The receptors derive from a human donor with non-small cell lung cancer who had a complete response to radiotherapy plus ipilimumab. Each CDR3 is given with its conserved first and last residue. Each record gives: V gene, CDR3 length, D gene, clone size, J gene, CDR3 protein, CDR3 DNA. D genes are given only for firm matches. For some rows the clone size is stated as once, few or many, or as a class when expanded; others skip it.

>TRBV28|15|NA|once|TRBJ2-1
CASSPIQPLPNEQFF
TGTGCCAGCAGCCCGATACAGCCTCTCCCCAATGAGCAGTTCTTC
>TRBV5-4|15|NA|NA|TRBJ2-7
CASSLDRATPYEQYF
TGTGCCAGCAGCTTGGACAGGGCTACACCCTACGAGCAGTACTTC
>TRBV12-5|14|TRBD1|once|TRBJ1-2
CASGRDRGRYGYTF
TGTGCTAGTGGTAGGGACAGGGGTAGGTATGGCTACACCTTC
>TRBV2|13|NA|NA|TRBJ2-3
CASSLQFTDTQYF
TGTGCCAGCAGCCTCCAGTTCACAGATACGCAGTATTTT
>TRBV5-1|16|NA|NA|TRBJ2-2
CASSFGGGSSTGELFF
TGCGCCAGCAGCTTTGGAGGGGGCTCCTCTACCGGGGAGCTGTTTTTT
>TRBV7-2|13|TRBD1|NA|TRBJ1-2
CASGWTGTYGYTF
TGTGCCAGCGGATGGACAGGTACCTATGGCTACACCTTC
>TRBV7-2|15|NA|NA|TRBJ1-2
CASSLAAVEVRGYTF
TGTGCCAGCAGCTTAGCCGCCGTTGAGGTCCGTGGCTACACCTTC
>TRBV18|17|TRBD1|NA|TRBJ1-2
CASSPRQGAPDAYGYTF
TGTGCCAGCTCACCACGACAGGGGGCACCCGATGCCTATGGCTACACCTTC
>TRBV5-4|15|NA|NA|TRBJ2-2
CASSSRVANTGELFF
TGTGCCAGCAGCTCCAGGGTAGCGAACACCGGGGAGCTGTTTTTT
>TRBV13|18|NA|NA|TRBJ2-2
CASSPGRAPVATGPDLFF
TGTGCCAGCAGCCCCGGCCGGGCCCCCGTTGCAACAGGTCCTGACCTGTTTTTT
>TRBV6-1|15|NA|few|TRBJ1-1
CASTPGSPMNTEAFF
TGTGCCAGCACCCCAGGGTCCCCTATGAACACTGAAGCTTTCTTT
>TRBV11-2|14|TRBD1|NA|TRBJ1-4
CASSLDRGLEKLFF
TGTGCCAGCAGCCTCGACAGGGGGCTTGAAAAACTGTTTTTT
>TRBV30|16|NA|NA|TRBJ1-6
CAWSVEEIGYNSPLHF
TGTGCCTGGAGTGTAGAGGAGATTGGGTATAATTCACCCCTCCACTTT
>TRBV7-2|14|NA|NA|TRBJ1-5
CASSSQGAAQPQHF
TGTGCCAGCAGCTCCCAAGGGGCTGCTCAGCCCCAGCATTTT
>TRBV12-5|14|NA|NA|TRBJ1-3
CGINRVVAGATIYF
TGTGGAATAAATAGGGTGGTGGCGGGAGCCACCATATATTTT
>TRBV11-2|14|NA|once|TRBJ2-3
CASTTRRRGDTQYF
TGTGCCAGCACCACCCGGCGGCGAGGCGATACGCAGTATTTT
>TRBV7-9|16|NA|once|TRBJ2-7
CASSRQQGRSSYEQYF
TGTGCCAGCAGCCGTCAACAGGGCCGAAGCTCCTACGAGCAGTACTTC
>TRBV11-3|16|TRBD2|NA|TRBJ2-1
CASSPGLAGGHNEQFF
TGTGCCAGCAGCCCCGGACTAGCGGGGGGCCACAATGAGCAGTTCTTC
>TRBV6-5|14|NA|NA|TRBJ1-1
CASSYRGRGTEAFF
TGTGCCAGCAGTTATCGGGGTAGAGGCACTGAAGCTTTCTTT
>TRBV6-5|13|NA|NA|TRBJ2-7
CASSSTGNYEQYF
TGTGCCAGCAGTTCAACAGGAAACTACGAGCAGTACTTC
>TRBV9|14|NA|once|TRBJ2-3
CASSVEVRGDTQYF
TGTGCCAGCAGCGTAGAGGTCCGCGGGGATACGCAGTATTTT
>TRBV7-2|14|TRBD1|NA|TRBJ2-4
CASSSYRGGNIQYF
TGTGCCAGCAGCTCTTACAGGGGCGGAAACATTCAGTACTTC
>TRBV19|15|TRBD2|once|TRBJ2-1
CASSIFGGRGNEQFF
TGTGCCAGTAGTATATTCGGCGGGAGGGGCAATGAGCAGTTCTTC
>TRBV6-1|15|TRBD2|NA|TRBJ2-7
CASSFGSGGPYEQYF
TGTGCCAGCAGTTTCGGGTCGGGGGGACCCTACGAGCAGTACTTC
>TRBV7-2|15|TRBD1|few|TRBJ2-2
CASSSQGAVAGELFF
TGTGCCAGCAGCTCACAGGGGGCTGTCGCCGGGGAGCTGTTTTTT
>TRBV7-6|14|NA|NA|TRBJ1-4
CASSSTYGGEKLFF
TGTGCCAGCAGCTCCACTTACGGGGGTGAAAAACTGTTTTTT
>TRBV19|15|NA|NA|TRBJ2-3
CASSIPRQLTDTQYF
TGTGCCAGTAGTATACCTCGACAATTAACAGATACGCAGTATTTT
>TRBV5-5|14|TRBD1|NA|TRBJ2-7
CASSWGTGGREQYF
TGTGCCAGCAGCTGGGGCACAGGGGGCCGCGAGCAGTACTTC
>TRBV9|15|NA|few|TRBJ2-2
CASSVGVGAVGELFF
TGTGCCAGCAGCGTAGGGGTAGGGGCTGTCGGGGAGCTGTTTTTT
>TRBV6-5|15|NA|NA|TRBJ2-5
CASSYSMVRVETQYF
TGTGCCAGCAGTTACTCGATGGTCAGGGTAGAGACCCAGTACTTC
>TRBV7-2|15|TRBD2|NA|TRBJ2-1
CASSRPGLAHREQFF
TGTGCCAGCAGCCGACCGGGACTAGCTCATCGAGAGCAGTTCTTC
>TRBV4-3|17|NA|NA|TRBJ1-2
CASSQEREPTPVYGYTF
TGCGCCAGCAGCCAAGAACGGGAACCGACTCCCGTTTATGGCTACACCTTC
>TRBV5-1|14|NA|NA|TRBJ1-1
CASSFNRVGTEAFF
TGCGCCAGCAGCTTCAACAGGGTGGGCACTGAAGCTTTCTTT
>TRBV19|15|TRBD2|NA|TRBJ2-1
CASRTSGGSYNEQFF
TGTGCCAGCCGGACTAGCGGGGGGTCCTACAATGAGCAGTTCTTC
>TRBV7-2|14|NA|NA|TRBJ2-1
CASSLMRPNNEQFF
TGTGCCAGCAGCTTAATGAGGCCAAACAATGAGCAGTTCTTC
>TRBV7-2|13|TRBD2|few|TRBJ2-3
CASSSPPSGTQYF
TGTGCCAGCAGCTCTCCGCCTAGCGGTACGCAGTATTTT
>TRBV7-8|15|TRBD1|NA|TRBJ1-1
CASSKGQGYRTEAFF
TGTGCCAGCAGCAAGGGACAGGGGTATCGGACTGAAGCTTTCTTT
>TRBV5-6|14|NA|NA|TRBJ1-1
CASSPDRQNTEAFF
TGTGCCAGCAGCCCAGACAGACAGAACACTGAAGCTTTCTTT
>TRBV7-9|15|TRBD2|NA|TRBJ2-7
CASSQGKRGVYEQYF
TGCGCCAGCAGCCAAGGGAAGCGGGGGGTCTACGAGCAGTACTTC
>TRBV5-4|13|TRBD1|once|TRBJ2-5
CASSQGQQETQYF
TGTGCCAGCAGCCAGGGACAGCAGGAGACCCAGTACTTC
>TRBV6-6|15|NA|NA|TRBJ1-4
CATLLGGGHNEKLFF
TGTGCCACCTTACTTGGGGGAGGTCATAATGAAAAACTGTTTTTT
>TRBV4-2|16|TRBD2|NA|TRBJ2-1
CASSQPSGGGKNEQFF
TGTGCCAGCAGCCAACCTAGCGGGGGTGGCAAGAATGAGCAGTTCTTC
>TRBV5-1|14|TRBD1|NA|TRBJ2-1
CASSLGQGANEQFF
TGCGCCAGCAGCTTGGGACAGGGGGCCAATGAGCAGTTCTTC
>TRBV28|14|TRBD1|few|TRBJ1-6
CAARQTGENSPLHF
TGTGCCGCCCGACAGACAGGGGAAAATTCACCCCTCCACTTT
>TRBV19|16|NA|few|TRBJ1-3
CASSTGIGGTGNTIYF
TGTGCCAGTAGTACCGGTATCGGGGGGACTGGAAACACCATATATTTT
>TRBV15|17|TRBD2|once|TRBJ2-2
CATSRGGLAGNTGELFF
TGTGCCACCAGCAGAGGGGGACTAGCGGGGAACACCGGGGAGCTGTTTTTT
>TRBV6-5|13|NA|NA|TRBJ1-2
CASRPGQNYGYTF
TGTGCCAGCAGGCCCGGACAGAACTATGGCTACACCTTC
>TRBV14|18|TRBD2|NA|TRBJ2-7
CASSQEGTSGRDSYEQYF
TGTGCCAGCAGCCAAGAGGGGACTAGCGGGAGGGATTCCTACGAGCAGTACTTC
>TRBV19|14|NA|NA|TRBJ1-5
CASSARTDNQPQHF
TGTGCCAGTAGTGCTCGGACAGACAATCAGCCCCAGCATTTT
>TRBV7-9|15|TRBD1|NA|TRBJ2-3
CASSPRTGSRDTQYF
TGTGCCAGCAGCCCCCGGACAGGGTCACGGGATACGCAGTATTTT
>TRBV28|14|NA|NA|TRBJ1-2
CASSSAPGYYGYTF
TGTGCCAGCAGTTCCGCCCCGGGTTATTATGGCTACACCTTC
>TRBV6-1|16|TRBD2|NA|TRBJ2-1
CASSGRERGSDNEQFF
TGTGCCAGCAGTGGCCGGGAGCGGGGGTCCGACAATGAGCAGTTCTTC
>TRBV7-9|14|NA|many|TRBJ2-7
CASSPTGQHYEQYF
TGTGCCAGCAGCCCTACCGGACAGCACTACGAGCAGTACTTC
>TRBV19|13|TRBD1|NA|TRBJ1-6
CASSGQGHSPLHF
TGTGCCAGTAGTGGACAGGGTCATTCACCCCTCCACTTT
>TRBV28|13|TRBD1|few|TRBJ2-7
CASETGKSYEQYF
TGTGCCAGTGAGACAGGGAAATCCTACGAGCAGTACTTC
>TRBV11-2|15|NA|NA|TRBJ1-3
CASSFQAGSGNTIYF
TGTGCCAGCAGCTTTCAGGCCGGCTCTGGAAACACCATATATTTT
>TRBV18|13|NA|few|TRBJ2-1
CASSQSTNNEQFF
TGTGCCAGCTCACAGTCTACGAACAATGAGCAGTTCTTC
>TRBV7-6|13|TRBD1|few|TRBJ2-7
CASSSGQTYEQYF
TGTGCCAGCAGCTCGGGACAGACCTACGAGCAGTACTTC
>TRBV7-2|14|TRBD1|NA|TRBJ1-4
CASSRTGYNEKLFF
TGTGCCAGCAGCAGGACAGGGTATAATGAAAAACTGTTTTTT